This TCR beta chain was profiled in a study of blood T cell repertoires in COVID-19. Study in general: The origin of the acute and convalescent COVID-19 samples was the United States, Italy and Spain. Sources were T cells, B-cell-depleted T cells, or PBMCs; the material itself was cDNA or gDNA.

CDR1 is MDHEN and CDR2 is SYDVKM in the germline V gene. Trimming shortened V by 6 bases and J by 7 bases, and 22 bases separated the two germline ends. This CDR3 has 15 amino acids. Authors' methods: Nucleated cell number was recorded as an estimate derived from reference gene primer amplification. Libraries were prepared by immunoSEQ multiplex PCR; TCRdb keeps only in-frame clonotypes and omits some of them. V and J calls and clone size are copied from that table; D and trimming were computed from the DNA. Found here are a few hundred thousand clones, less than 90% of them singletons; the top ten hold less than 8%.

The sequenced material came from peripheral blood. The gene calls are TRBV28 and TRBJ2-7; D is possibly TRBD2 (6 bases). This clonotype was sampled from a man aged 55-75 years with acute or convalescent COVID-19. The CDR3 nucleotides read TGTGCCAGCAGGGGGACTGCGATTCCCTCGTGGGAGCAGTACTTC. Residues: CASRGTAIPSWEQYF.